This T cell receptor (beta chain) was retrieved from a study of T cell repertoires in ileal Crohn's disease. For the study at large: Median disease duration was 7.9 years; 35% to 45% smoked at surgery.

The germline gives CDR1 SNHLY, CDR2 FYNNEI. V gave up 3 bases and J gave up 0 bases, with 6 bases separating them. The CDR3 is made up of 15 amino acids. Produced via immunoSEQ multiplex PCR; TCRdb's table is partial and in-frame only. The sample lists about 6,500 clones, under 75% occurring once. The V and J genes are TRBV2 and TRBJ2-6, with D uncertain. The sequence derives from an adult with Crohn's disease. The specimen was ileal tissue. The CDR3, as DNA: TGTGCCAGCAGTGAGCGTAACTCTGGGGCCAACGTCCTGACTTTC. Protein sequence: CASSERNSGANVLTF.